The 7 T cell receptor beta chains presented below share a single source sample, sequenced in a study of blood T cell repertoires in COVID-19. The table came from immunoSEQ multiplex PCR; TCRdb's copy has only in-frame clones and leaves some out. Counted here are about 260,000 clones, over 75% occurring once; the ten biggest clones make up approximately 10%. Sequenced: peripheral blood. These receptors were collected from a woman in her seventies with COVID-19, enrolled during active disease.

The chain links TRBV6-5 to TRBJ1-1; 8 bases map to TRBD1. Germline V lookup: CDR1 MNHEY, CDR2 SVGAGI. The CDR3 covers 15 residues. Unmatched junction bases numbered 9, after V lost 4 bases and J lost 5 bases. The chain's CDR3 is CASSLTRGRGTEAFF. The CDR3 region has the DNA TGTGCCAGCAGTTTGACCAGGGGGCGCGGAACTGAAGCTTTCTTT.

The V gene is TRBV27, the J gene TRBJ1-1; TRBD1 agrees at 8 bases. There are 14 residues in the CDR3. The V and J ends lost 5 bases and 0 bases, in that order; junction bases with no gene match: 2. Germline-derived CDR1 and CDR2 are MNHEY and SMNVEV (reference sequence). The CDR3 is CASSRQGLNTEAFF. The CDR3 DNA reads TGTGCCAGCAGTCGACAGGGGCTGAACACTGAAGCTTTCTTT.

This clone was counted once. V gene TRBV21-1 combines with J gene TRBJ1-2. TRBV21-1 is marked as a pseudogene. This CDR3 region has 15 residues. The chain's CDR3 is CASSKARGPDDGYTF. DNA for the CDR3: TGTGCCAGCAGCAAAGCGCGGGGACCGGATGATGGCTACACCTTC.

The chain recombines TRBV7-9 with TRBJ2-7; 11 bases are shared with TRBD2. Germline values: CDR1 SEHNR, CDR2 FQNEAQ (reference sequence). CDR3 length: 15 residues. Trimming removed 4 bases from V and 2 bases from J; junction bases left unmatched: 4. The CDR3 reads CASSSIAGGTYEQYF. CDR3 nucleotide sequence: TGTGCCAGCAGCTCAATAGCGGGAGGGACCTACGAGCAGTACTTC. Using reference TRBV7-9 and TRBJ2-7 for the parts outside the CDR3, the full variable domain is DTGVSQNPRHKITKRGQNVTFRCDPISEHNRLYWYRQTLGQGPEFLTYFQNEAQLEKSRLLSDRFSAERPKGSFSTLEIQRTEQGDSAMYLCASSSIAGGTYEQYFGPGTRLTVT.

This chain joins TRBV11-1 and TRBJ1-1, with D unclear. Germline assignment: CDR1 SGHAT and CDR2 FQDESV (reference sequence). V gave up 3 bases and J gave up 3 bases, with 8 bases separating them. This CDR3 has 13 residues. Written as DNA, the CDR3 is TGTGCCAGCAGCTTTGATGTAGACACTGAAGCTTTCTTT. It codes for CASSFDVDTEAFF.

This sequence joins TRBV12-5 and TRBJ2-1; 8 bases line up with TRBD1. Germline V gives CDR1 LGHNT, CDR2 FRNRAP. The CDR3 has 16 residues. The J segment lost 4 bases and the V segment lost 5 bases, leaving 10 bases of the junction unmatched. The CDR3 protein is CASGPDRDRIYNEQFF. CDR3 bases: TGTGCTAGTGGTCCCGATCGGGACAGGATTTACAATGAGCAGTTCTTC.

The chain combines TRBV6-5 with TRBJ1-2; tentatively, D is TRBD1 (6 bases). Germline V gives CDR1 MNHEY, CDR2 SVGAGI. The germline V and J ends were trimmed by 2 bases and 11 bases, with 24 bases remaining between them. This CDR3 spans 16 amino acids. CDR3 sequence (DNA): TGTGCCAGCAGTTACGCCTTACTCCGGGACACGGCCCGTTACACCTTC. Translated, it gives CASSYALLRDTARYTF.